The 32 T cell receptor beta chains in this list originate from one sample, sequenced in a study of T cells after yellow fever vaccination. TCRdb reanalysed the 5' RACE reads using MiXCR and keeps one entry per CDR3 protein. The sample contains about 260,000 distinct CDR3 sequences, roughly 5.2% of which appear only once. The material was CD4+ T cells sorted from PBMCs, obtained on the day of the yellow fever booster vaccination. These receptors all come from a man between 18 and 35 years old who received the YFV17D yellow fever vaccine.

The chain joins TRBV12-3 or TRBV12-4 to TRBJ1-2; unclear D gene. Trimming removed 0 bases from V and 3 bases from J, with 11 bases in between. The CDR3 spans 15 residues. The CDR3 loop is CASSLAQVPHYGYTF. As DNA, the CDR3 is TGTGCCAGCAGTTTAGCGCAGGTTCCTCACTATGGCTACACCTTC.

Many counts were recorded for this clonotype. The rearrangement joins TRBV20-1 to TRBJ2-1; tentative D call: TRBD2 (6 bases). This CDR3 is 16 amino acids long. CDR1 and CDR2 from the germline V gene are DFQATT and SNEGSKA (reference sequence). V lost 6 bases and J 9 bases, leaving 27 bases between the germline ends. The CDR3 DNA follows: TGCAGTGCGGCACCCCTGGGGGGTGTAGTAGCCGCTGAGCAGTTCTTC. Protein: CSAAPLGGVVAAEQFF.

This clonotype was seen many times. This chain links TRBV5-1 with TRBJ2-2, with 8 bases matching TRBD1. The V gene end was trimmed by 4 bases and the J gene end by 3 bases; junction bases not matched to a gene: 5. Germline CDR1 SGHRS, CDR2 YFSETQ. This CDR3 region has 15 residues. The CDR3 loop is CASSAGGSDTGELFF. DNA of the CDR3: TGCGCCAGCAGCGCAGGGGGCTCGGACACCGGGGAGCTGTTTTTT.

The rearrangement uses TRBV20-1 and TRBJ2-5; D remains ambiguous. The CDR3 has 12 residues. Trimming pared 3 bases from V and 2 bases from J, leaving 7 bases between. CDR1 is DFQATT and CDR2 is SNEGSKA in the germline V gene (reference sequence). In DNA, the CDR3 is TGCAGTGCTAGGCACGAGCAAGAGACCCAGTACTTC. This encodes CSARHEQETQYF.

This clonotype was seen only a few times. The rearrangement uses TRBV20-1 and TRBJ2-6; 8 bases are shared with TRBD1. The germline V gene encodes CDR1 DFQATT and CDR2 SNEGSKA (reference sequence). J gave up 15 bases and V 5 bases, and 12 bases lay outside the gene matches. The CDR3 spans 13 residues. This CDR3 is CSARRDRNTPLTF. The CDR3 region has the DNA TGCAGTGCTCGCCGGGACAGGAATACTCCCCTGACTTTC.

This clonotype occurred a few times. The gene calls are TRBV20-1 and TRBJ2-6, with a tentative D call TRBD1 (5 bases). V was trimmed by 5 bases and J by 0 bases, leaving 8 bases between them. The CDR3 totals 14 residues. Germline V gives CDR1 DFQATT, CDR2 SNEGSKA (reference sequence). The CDR3 loop reads CSASTDSGANVLTF. CDR3 coding DNA: TGCAGTGCTTCGACAGACTCTGGGGCCAACGTCCTGACTTTC.

This clonotype was observed a handful of times. CDR3 in DNA: TGTGCCAGCAGCCTAACCGGGACGGGCACCTACGAGCAGTACGTC. Amino acids: CASSLTGTGTYEQYV. The chain joins TRBV7-2 to TRBJ2-7, with D tentatively TRBD1 or TRBD2 (5 bases each). The V end was cut by 5 bases, the J end by 2 bases, with 16 bases between. The CDR3 runs 15 residues. CDR1 and CDR2 from the germline V gene are SGHTA and FQGNSA.

The table lists this clonotype with many counts. V usage is TRBV15 and J usage is TRBJ2-7; no clear D gene. This CDR3 spans 9 amino acids. Germline CDR1 reads LNHNV; CDR2 reads YYDKDF (reference sequence). The CDR3 DNA is TGTGCCACCAGCAGACCCCGTTCCGTC. It yields the protein CATSRPRSV.

The V gene is TRBV12-3 or TRBV12-4, the J gene TRBJ1-2, with D hard to call. This CDR3 is built from 15 residues. V shed 6 bases and J shed 3 bases, with 17 bases lying between them. The CDR3 region has the DNA TGTGCCAGCAGGGCTCCGGGATCTAACTACTATGGCTACACCTTC. This translates into CASRAPGSNYYGYTF.

This clonotype was seen a handful of times. V usage is TRBV7-2 and J usage is TRBJ1-5; D gene uncertain. The CDR3 runs 16 residues. Trimming removed 5 bases at V and 7 bases at J, with 21 bases between. CDR1 is SGHTA, CDR2 FQGNSA, per germline. CDR3 DNA: TGTGCCAGCAGCCTGGTAGCCGGGCCCGCGGGGCAGCCCCAGCATTTT. Protein sequence: CASSLVAGPAGQPQHF.

This clonotype turned up a few times. This rearrangement joins TRBV23-1 to TRBJ2-2; 7 bases align to TRBD1. TRBV23-1 is designated an ORF whose function remains uncertain. This CDR3 comprises 13 residues. The V segment lost 9 bases and the J segment 4 bases; nucleotides outside the gene matches: 5. The CDR3 coding sequence is TGCGCCAGTACTCAGGGGGTCACCGGGGAGCTGTTTTTT. Its protein product is CASTQGVTGELFF.

This clonotype was seen only a few times. The V gene is TRBV12-3 or TRBV12-4, the J gene TRBJ1-5; 8 nucleotides agree with TRBD1. V shed 9 bases and J 6 bases; nucleotides not matched to a gene: 7. The CDR3 spans 13 residues. CDR3 loop: CASAGGWFQPQHF. Here the CDR3 DNA reads TGTGCCAGTGCAGGGGGCTGGTTTCAGCCCCAGCATTTT.

This clonotype was seen a handful of times. The genes are TRBV7-9 and TRBJ1-5; D is uncertain. Germline V lookup: CDR1 SEHNR, CDR2 FQNEAQ (reference sequence). The CDR3 length is 16 residues. Between the trimmed V and J ends, which lost 5 bases and 1 base, there was a span of 15 bases. The CDR3 loop reads CASSPGEVRSNQPQHF. As DNA, the CDR3 is TGTGCCAGCAGCCCTGGTGAGGTGCGAAGCAATCAGCCCCAGCATTTT. The full variable domain, its missing parts supplied by reference TRBV7-9 and TRBJ1-5, is DTGVSQNPRHKITKRGQNVTFRCDPISEHNRLYWYRQTLGQGPEFLTYFQNEAQLEKSRLLSDRFSAERPKGSFSTLEIQRTEQGDSAMYLCASSPGEVRSNQPQHFGDGTRLSIL.

In its sample, this clonotype was seen many times. This chain uses TRBV5-1 with TRBJ2-1; TRBD2 agrees at 11 bases. The germline gives CDR1 SGHRS, CDR2 YFSETQ. The CDR3 runs to 16 residues. The V gene end was trimmed by 4 bases and the J gene end by 9 bases; junction bases not matched to a gene: 12. Here the CDR3 DNA reads TGCGCCAGCAGCCTGCTAGCGGGGGGCCAGGGTAGTGAGCAGTTCTTC. This translates into CASSLLAGGQGSEQFF.

This clonotype appeared many times. The chain links TRBV2 to TRBJ2-4; TRBD1 is a possible D gene (6 bases). The length of the CDR3 is 12 residues. CDR1 is SNHLY, CDR2 FYNNEI, per germline. Trimming cost V 3 bases and J 6 bases, with 6 bases left between them. The chain's CDR3 is CASSEDRNIQYF. DNA of the CDR3: TGTGCCAGCAGTGAGGACAGAAACATTCAGTACTTC. The full variable domain, with the rest looked up from reference TRBV2 and TRBJ2-4, is EPEVTQTPSHQVTQMGQEVILRCVPISNHLYFYWYRQILGQKVEFLVSFYNNEISEKSEIFDDQFSVERPDGSNFTLKIRSTKLEDSAMYFCASSEDRNIQYFGAGTRLSVL.

In this sample, this clonotype turned up many times. The chain couples TRBV12-3 or TRBV12-4 to TRBJ1-3; D remains ambiguous. Trimming removed 7 bases at V and 2 bases at J, with 12 bases between. This CDR3 has 14 amino acids. CDR3 DNA sequence: TGTGCCAGCACCGGCAGAGAGGCTGGAAACACCATATATTTT. It translates to CASTGREAGNTIYF.

The table lists this clonotype with many counts. This chain links TRBV12-3 or TRBV12-4 with TRBJ2-7, with D possibly being TRBD1 (6 bases). The CDR3 runs 14 residues. Trimming removed 4 bases at V and 2 bases at J, with 12 bases between. The CDR3 DNA reads TGTGCCAGCAGTTCTCAGGGGATAGCCTACGAGCAGTACTTC. Encoded protein: CASSSQGIAYEQYF.

This clonotype has only a few counts. The genes are TRBV5-1 and TRBJ1-2; TRBD1 matches at 7 bases. This CDR3 has 14 amino acids. Germline lookup yields CDR1 SGHRS and CDR2 YFSETQ. The junction had 3 bases not matched to a gene; V was cut back by 1 base and J by 3 bases. The CDR3 is CASSLTGVDYGYTF. CDR3 bases: TGCGCCAGCAGCTTGACAGGGGTTGACTATGGCTACACCTTC.

This chain uses TRBV11-2 with TRBJ2-5; no clear D gene. Germline loops: CDR1 SGHAT, CDR2 FQNNGV. The CDR3 loop spans 12 amino acids. V lost 5 bases and J 5 bases, leaving 9 bases between the germline ends. CDR3 nucleotide sequence: TGTGCCAGCAGCCCTAGTTGGGAGACCCAGTACTTC. It translates to CASSPSWETQYF. The variable domain in full, completed from reference TRBV11-2 and TRBJ2-5, reads EAGVAQSPRYKIIEKRQSVAFWCNPISGHATLYWYQQILGQGPKLLIQFQNNGVVDDSQLPKDRFSAERLKGVDSTLKIQPAKLEDSAVYLCASSPSWETQYFGPGTRLLVL.

Note on this clonotype: This clone may be a read error of a much larger clone one base away. The genes are TRBV7-2 and TRBJ1-1; no clear D gene. The CDR3 covers 14 residues. The V gene's germline CDR1 is SGHTA and CDR2 FQGNSA. Trimming stripped 5 bases from V and 6 bases from J, with 16 bases between. Here the CDR3 DNA reads TGTGCCAGCAGCCTCACGGCGGCGGACTCTGAAGCTTTCTTT. Its protein is CASSLTAADSEAFF.

The chain uses TRBV29-1 and TRBJ2-7; TRBD1 matches at 10 bases. V lost 6 bases and J lost 2; bases outside the gene matches: 4. The CDR3 sequence is 13 residues long. Germline CDR1 SQVTM, CDR2 ANQGSEA. The CDR3 protein is CSVLTGGTYEQYF. The CDR3 coding sequence is TGCAGCGTGCTGACAGGGGGCACCTACGAGCAGTACTTC.

This sequence joins TRBV11-3 and TRBJ2-1; 10 positions agree with TRBD2. Germline V gene sequence: CDR1 SGHNT, CDR2 YENEEA. The CDR3 is 15 residues long. Trimming at V came to 1 base and at J to 7 bases, leaving 4 bases not matched to a gene. The CDR3 DNA is TGTGCCAGCAGCTTAGGGGCGGGACTAGCGAATGAGCAGTTCTTC. Translating it yields CASSLGAGLANEQFF. The complete variable domain, with remaining parts taken from reference TRBV11-3 and TRBJ2-1, reads EAGVVQSPRYKIIEKKQPVAFWCNPISGHNTLYWYLQNLGQGPELLIRYENEEAVDDSQLPKDRFSAERLKGVDSTLKIQPAELGDSAVYLCASSLGAGLANEQFFGPGTRLTVL.

The chain recombines TRBV9 with TRBJ2-7; 7 bases fit TRBD2. Germline V lookup: CDR1 SGDLS, CDR2 YYNGEE. CDR3 length: 15 amino acids. V shed 4 bases, J shed 2 bases, and the junction held 9 bases outside the gene matches. The CDR3 nucleotides are TGTGCCAGCAGCATCGCATCGGGACTACCCTACGAGCAGTACTTC. This translates into CASSIASGLPYEQYF.

This chain joins TRBV7-7 and TRBJ2-5, with TRBD2 matching over 8 bases. Germline assignment: CDR1 SSHAT and CDR2 FNYEAQ (reference sequence). This CDR3 comprises 15 residues. J gave up 0 bases and V 3 bases, and 3 bases lay outside the gene matches. The CDR3 here is CASSLQRGYQETQYF. The CDR3 DNA sequence: TGTGCCAGCAGCTTGCAGCGGGGGTACCAAGAGACCCAGTACTTC.

This clonotype was observed at least ten times. This chain uses TRBV6-2 or TRBV6-3 with TRBJ2-7, with a possible D match to TRBD1 (6 bases). Germline-derived CDR1 and CDR2 are MNHEY and SVGEGT. CDR3 length equals 15 residues. V was shortened by 6 bases and J by 5 bases, with 20 bases between the two germline ends. This CDR3 reads CASSTGSWHLDEQYV. Here the CDR3 DNA reads TGTGCCAGCAGCACAGGGTCGTGGCACTTGGACGAGCAGTACGTC.

This clonotype occurred many times. This chain connects TRBV29-1 to TRBJ2-3; D is possibly TRBD1 (6 bases). Trimming removed 4 bases at V and 3 bases at J, with 20 bases between. Germline V gene data show CDR1 as SQVTM and CDR2 as ANQGSEA. This CDR3 comprises 16 residues. The CDR3 bases are TGCAGCGTTGCCCGAACAACAGGGAAGATGACAGATACGCAGTATTTT. The encoded protein is CSVARTTGKMTDTQYF.

This clonotype occurred many times. This chain connects TRBV5-1 to TRBJ2-2; no clear D gene. V was shortened by 1 base and J by 1 base, with 11 bases between the two germline ends. The CDR3 spans 16 residues. CDR1 and CDR2 from the germline V gene are SGHRS and YFSETQ. As DNA, the CDR3 is TGCGCCAGCAGCTTGTTGGAGTCTGGGAACACCGGGGAGCTGTTTTTT. Translated: CASSLLESGNTGELFF.

The V gene is TRBV7-2, the J gene TRBJ2-7; a possible D gene is TRBD2 (6 bases). This CDR3 contains 14 residues. Trimming took 6 bases from V and 0 from J, leaving 12 bases between them. Per germline, CDR1 SGHTA and CDR2 FQGNSA. CDR3 sequence: CASRPGGYSYEQYF. The DNA for the CDR3 is TGTGCCAGCAGGCCAGGAGGGTACTCCTACGAGCAGTACTTC.

This chain uses TRBV4-2 with TRBJ1-1, with D unresolved. Germline lookup yields CDR1 LGHNA and CDR2 YNFKEQ. The V end was cut by 0 bases, the J end by 7 bases, with 12 bases between. The CDR3 has 14 amino acids. CDR3: CASSQEPAVYEAFF. The CDR3 DNA sequence: TGTGCCAGCAGCCAAGAACCCGCGGTCTATGAAGCTTTCTTT.

V is TRBV5-5 and J is TRBJ2-7; D is possibly TRBD2 (6 bases). V was shortened by 1 base and J by 3 bases, with 20 bases between the two germline ends. Germline lookup yields CDR1 SGHKS and CDR2 YYEKEE (reference sequence). The CDR3 extends over 17 amino acids. The CDR3 region is CASSLPLVGGDIYEQYF. Here the CDR3 DNA reads TGTGCCAGCAGCTTGCCACTCGTTGGCGGGGATATCTACGAGCAGTACTTC.

This clonotype was seen a few times. The rearrangement uses TRBV7-9 and TRBJ2-7; TRBD1 matches 9 bases. Germline V gene data show CDR1 as SEHNR and CDR2 as FQNEAQ (reference sequence). This CDR3 spans 14 amino acids. The junction had 9 bases not matched to a gene; V was cut back by 7 bases and J by 5 bases. The CDR3 DNA reads as TGTGCCAGCAACCCGACAGGGGGGACGGACGAGCAGTACTTC. Translated, it gives CASNPTGGTDEQYF.

This clonotype was seen many times. The V and J genes are TRBV9 and TRBJ2-2; either TRBD1 or TRBD2 may fit D (5 bases each). The germline V gene has CDR1 SGDLS and CDR2 YYNGEE. The CDR3 is 16 amino acids. V was trimmed by 4 bases and J by 0 bases, leaving 13 bases between them. The CDR3 coding sequence is TGTGCCAGCAGCCCCCGGGGCGATGCGAACACCGGGGAGCTGTTTTTT. Translated: CASSPRGDANTGELFF.